This TCR beta chain was recorded in a study of cytomegalovirus exposure and HLA in healthy donors. Notes on the study in general: Earlier findings revealed that most TCR beta V segments proved productive either about 87% or about 30% of the time.

The table lists this clone with a few counts. The antigen is unknown. Per germline, CDR1 SGHNT and CDR2 YYREEE (reference sequence). This CDR3 comprises 17 residues. Trimming cost V 0 bases and J 1 base; bases outside gene matches: 6. The PCR had 60 Vbeta and 13 Jbeta primers. Using immunoSEQ multiplex PCR, the repertoire was profiled, and TCRdb retains in-frame clones only, with some absent. The sample comprises 150,000 to 200,000 clones, roughly 80% of which are singletons, and 4% to 5% rests with the top ten. The chain combines TRBV5-4 with TRBJ1-2; 10 bases map to TRBD1. This receptor was identified in a woman aged 18-30 years in good health and CMV-seropositive. Input material: PBMCs. The CDR3 is CASSLGGQGSYNYGYTF. CDR3 DNA: TGTGCCAGCAGCTTGGGGGGACAGGGGTCGTATAACTATGGCTACACCTTC.